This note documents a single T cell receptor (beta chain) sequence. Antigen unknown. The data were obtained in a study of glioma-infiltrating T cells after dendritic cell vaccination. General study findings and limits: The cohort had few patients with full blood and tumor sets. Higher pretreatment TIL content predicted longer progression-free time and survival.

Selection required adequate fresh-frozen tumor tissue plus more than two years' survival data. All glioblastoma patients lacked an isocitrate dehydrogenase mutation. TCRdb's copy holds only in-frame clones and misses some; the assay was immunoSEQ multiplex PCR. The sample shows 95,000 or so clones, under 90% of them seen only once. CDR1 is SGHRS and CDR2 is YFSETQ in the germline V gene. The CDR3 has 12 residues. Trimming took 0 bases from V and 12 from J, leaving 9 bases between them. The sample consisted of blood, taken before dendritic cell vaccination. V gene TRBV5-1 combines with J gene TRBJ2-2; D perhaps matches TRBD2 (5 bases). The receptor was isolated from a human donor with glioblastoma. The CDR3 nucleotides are TGCGCCAGCAGCTTGGACAGCGGACAGCTGTTTTTT. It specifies CASSLDSGQLFF.